This paragraph reports one T cell receptor (beta chain). Its antigen is currently unknown. The data derive from a study of siplizumab effects on memory and regulatory T cells. Findings and limits, study-wide: Poor capture below about 10^-5 frequency left most alloreactive clones unmapped to unstimulated subsets. Neither a naive nor a memory phenotype was assignable to roughly 80-95% of proliferating CD4+ or CD8+ clones. In the presence of siplizumab, alloreactive sequences traceable to unstimulated CD4+ memory cells were significantly reduced.

V lost 0 bases to trimming and J lost 1 base; unmatched junction nucleotides: 2. The V gene's germline CDR1 is SGHDT and CDR2 YYEEEE. This CDR3 spans 15 amino acids. Sequencing was performed with immunoSEQ multiplex PCR; in TCRdb, only in-frame clones are kept and a portion is missing. The sample has about 120,000 clones, approximately 92% seen once; the top ten hold around 0.15%. This rearrangement joins TRBV5-6 to TRBJ1-1; TRBD1 aligns across 8 bases. This TCR was sampled from a human donor in good health. The specimen was non-Treg CD4+ T cells sorted from blood. Here the CDR3 DNA reads TGTGCCAGCAGCTTGGGACAGGGGAGGAACACTGAAGCTTTCTTT. It codes for CASSLGQGRNTEAFF.